The clone carrying this T cell receptor beta chain was detected ten times or more. Germline CDR1 and CDR2: MDHEN and SYDVKM. This CDR3 has 15 amino acids. The ends were cut back, 1 base at V and 3 bases at J, with 9 bases in the middle. UMIs and a universal primer site were added when TCR cDNA was made by 5'RACE template switching. TCRdb analysed the 5' RACE reads with MiXCR anew, one entry per CDR3 protein. The table shows about 310,000 distinct CDR3 sequences, with around 4% occurring only once. This record belongs to a study of T cells after yellow fever vaccination. At the level of the study: Those fractions that held only low numbers of cells were prepared using the SMART-Seq v4 Ultra Low Input RNA kit.

This clonotype was obtained from a man aged 18 to 29 who received the YFV17D yellow fever vaccine. The rearrangement links TRBV28 to TRBJ2-2, with D possibly being TRBD1 or TRBD2 (5 bases each). Sequencing used PBMCs, obtained on the day of the yellow fever booster vaccination. DNA of the CDR3: TGTGCCAGCAGTTTATTGGTGGGGGACACCGGGGAGCTGTTTTTT. Its protein is CASSLLVGDTGELFF.